This is a list of T cell receptor beta chains from one sample in a study of T cells after yellow fever vaccination. Each CDR3 protein gets one entry after TCRdb re-called the 5' RACE reads with MiXCR. The repertoire has about 360,000 distinct CDR3 sequences, under 7.5% of them found once; the top ten carry 15%. Sample: PBMCs, taken 5 days after the yellow fever booster vaccination. The receptors shown here come from a man aged 30 to 39 who received the YFV17D yellow fever vaccine. Both conserved end residues are part of each CDR3. D genes are given only for firm matches. Clone size, where shown, is once, few, many, or a class for clones that have expanded.

V,D,size,J,DNA,CDR3
TRBV7-9,-,many,TRBJ2-4,TGTGCCAGCAGCTTACCTACAGGCCAGCGGGCCAAAAACATTCAGTACTTC,CASSLPTGQRAKNIQYF
TRBV20-1,-,-,TRBJ1-5,TGCAGTGCCCAGGGAAGGGGCAATCAGCCCCAGCATTTT,CSAQGRGNQPQHF
TRBV9,-,many,TRBJ2-3,TGTGCCAGCAGTTCTGGGAGCACAGATACGCAGTATTTT,CASSSGSTDTQYF
TRBV12-3/TRBV12-4,TRBD1,-,TRBJ1-2,TGTGCCAGCAGCCCCTCTGTAGGGGGCTGCACCTTC,CASSPSVGGCTF
TRBV29-1,-,few,TRBJ2-5,TGCAGCGTGATCCAAGAGACCCAGTACTTC,CSVIQETQYF
TRBV4-3,-,-,TRBJ2-6,TGCGCCAGCAGCCAAACGGCGGGTTTCTCTATTGGGGCCAACGTCCTGACTTTC,CASSQTAGFSIGANVLTF
TRBV7-2,-,few,TRBJ2-7,TGTGCCAGCAGCTTAGGTGGGAGCGAATACGAGCAGTACTTC,CASSLGGSEYEQYF
TRBV12-3/TRBV12-4,-,few,TRBJ2-7,TGTGCCAGCAGAAACACAGGGTTGAACGAGCAGTACTTC,CASRNTGLNEQYF
TRBV7-2,TRBD1,many,TRBJ1-1,TGTGCCAGCAGCGGTCGGTCAGGGGGTGGAACTGAAGCTTTCTTT,CASSGRSGGGTEAFF
TRBV20-1,TRBD2,few,TRBJ2-1,TGCAGCGCGACTAGCGGAGGGGGCTCCTACAATGAGCAGTTCTTC,CSATSGGGSYNEQFF
TRBV30,TRBD1,few,TRBJ2-6,TGTGCCTGGAGCGCCAAAGGGACAGTTGGGGCCAACGTCCTGACTTTC,CAWSAKGTVGANVLTF
TRBV5-1,TRBD2,-,TRBJ2-7,TGCGCCAGCAGCTTGGCTAGCGGGAGTACAAGTTTCTCCTACGAGCAGTACTTC,CASSLASGSTSFSYEQYF
TRBV7-2,-,-,TRBJ1-2,TGTGCCAGCAGCTTAGGAGTGCTGCAGGGCGATGGCTACACCTTC,CASSLGVLQGDGYTF
TRBV4-3,-,many,TRBJ2-3,TGCGCCAGCAGCGTCCGGGACAACACAGATACGCAGTATTTT,CASSVRDNTDTQYF
TRBV20-1,TRBD1,few,TRBJ1-2,TGCAGTGCTCCCAACAGGGGTCAAGCTAACTATGGCTACACCTTC,CSAPNRGQANYGYTF
TRBV5-1,TRBD1,many,TRBJ2-7,TGCGCCAGCAGCGTTGGACAGGCGGGCTACGAGCAGTACTTC,CASSVGQAGYEQYF
TRBV5-4,-,few,TRBJ2-5,TGTGCCAGCAGCCGGGCGGGGAAACAAGAGACCCAGTACTTC,CASSRAGKQETQYF
TRBV29-1,TRBD2,few,TRBJ2-5,TGCAGCGTTGATGGGAGCGGGATGGCGATAGAGACCCAGTACTTC,CSVDGSGMAIETQYF
TRBV5-1,-,many,TRBJ2-5,TGCGCCAGCAGGAGGGGCGGGGACCCTCGGGAGACCCAGTACTTC,CASRRGGDPRETQYF
TRBV7-8,TRBD1,few,TRBJ2-1,TGTGCCAGCTCACACGGACAGGGTCGCTACAATGAGCAGTTCTTC,CASSHGQGRYNEQFF
TRBV7-6,TRBD2,-,TRBJ2-7,TGTGCCAGCAGCTCCGGGGCTAGCGGGAGATACGAGCAGTACTTC,CASSSGASGRYEQYF
TRBV15,-,many,TRBJ1-1,TGTGCCACCAGCAGATCCGGAGGACCGATGAACACTGAAGCTTTCTTT,CATSRSGGPMNTEAFF
TRBV21-1,-,-,TRBJ2-2,TGTGCCAGCAGCACAATTCAGGGGGTCGGCACCGGGGAGCTGTTTTTT,CASSTIQGVGTGELFF
TRBV5-1,TRBD2,-,TRBJ2-3,TGCGCCAGCAGCTTGGAGCGGGAGACAGATACGCAGTATTTT,CASSLERETDTQYF
TRBV6-4,-,many,TRBJ2-3,TGTGCCAGCAGTTTGACTAGTCAGGTGGGAGATACGCAGTATTTT,CASSLTSQVGDTQYF
TRBV7-3,-,many,TRBJ2-1,TGTGCCAGCAGCTTGGGACCACTACAATACAATGAGCAGTTCTTC,CASSLGPLQYNEQFF
TRBV4-2,-,many,TRBJ2-4,TGTGCCAGCAGCCAAGACAGGGACGACATTCAGTACTTC,CASSQDRDDIQYF
TRBV18,-,-,TRBJ2-1,TGTGCCAGCTCACCCGCCGTCGGGACCTCCTACAATGAGCAGTTCTTC,CASSPAVGTSYNEQFF
TRBV23-1,TRBD1,-,TRBJ2-7,TGCGCCAGCAGTCAAACGACAGGGTTCTCCTACGAGCAGTACTTC,CASSQTTGFSYEQYF
TRBV5-1,TRBD1,-,TRBJ1-6,TGCGCCAGCAGCCCGGGGACAGCCAATTCACCCCTCCACTTT,CASSPGTANSPLHF
TRBV5-4,-,-,TRBJ1-1,TGTGCCAGCAGCTTAAAAGGGGCCACTGAAGCTTTCTTT,CASSLKGATEAFF
TRBV21-1,-,few,TRBJ2-7,TGTGCCAGCAGCAGAAGTCGGGGGCTCTACCCGTCCGGCGAGCAGTACTTC,CASSRSRGLYPSGEQYF
TRBV20-1,-,-,TRBJ2-5,TGCAGTCCCAGGGGAAAAGAGACCCAGTACTTC,CSPRGKETQYF
TRBV27,TRBD1,few,TRBJ2-1,TGTGCCAGCAGGGCCTCAGGGGGCCAGGCTAGCCTCCCCTACAATGAGCAGTTCTTC,CASRASGGQASLPYNEQFF
TRBV7-9,TRBD2,many,TRBJ2-3,TGTGCCAGCAGCCGGACTAGCGGCATCACAGATACGCAGTATTTT,CASSRTSGITDTQYF
TRBV19,-,few,TRBJ1-1,TGTGCCAGTAGCTCGGCTTCATCCAACACTGAAGCTTTCTTT,CASSSASSNTEAFF
TRBV9,-,-,TRBJ2-6,TGTGCCAGCAGCGTAGCTGGCAGACCTTACCCCTCTGGGGCCAACGTCCTGACTTTC,CASSVAGRPYPSGANVLTF
TRBV27,-,few,TRBJ2-3,TGTGCCAGCAGTTTCCGCCAGGGGTCGGGACTTCGGGGGCAGTATTTT,CASSFRQGSGLRGQYF
TRBV10-3,TRBD2,few,TRBJ2-5,TGTGCCACCGAAGTGGGACTAGCGGGAGCACAAGAGACCCAGTACTTC,CATEVGLAGAQETQYF
TRBV5-1,-,few,TRBJ1-1,TGCGCCAGCAGCTTTAGGGGAGGGGATATAAACACTGAAGCTTTCTTT,CASSFRGGDINTEAFF
TRBV7-2,-,few,TRBJ2-6,TGTGCCAGCAGCTTAGGGTGGGATCTTGGGGCCAACGTCCTGACTTTC,CASSLGWDLGANVLTF
TRBV7-8,TRBD2,few,TRBJ2-2,TGTGCCAGCAGCTTCCGCGGCGGGGGAGGAGACACCGGGGAGCTGTTTTTT,CASSFRGGGGDTGELFF